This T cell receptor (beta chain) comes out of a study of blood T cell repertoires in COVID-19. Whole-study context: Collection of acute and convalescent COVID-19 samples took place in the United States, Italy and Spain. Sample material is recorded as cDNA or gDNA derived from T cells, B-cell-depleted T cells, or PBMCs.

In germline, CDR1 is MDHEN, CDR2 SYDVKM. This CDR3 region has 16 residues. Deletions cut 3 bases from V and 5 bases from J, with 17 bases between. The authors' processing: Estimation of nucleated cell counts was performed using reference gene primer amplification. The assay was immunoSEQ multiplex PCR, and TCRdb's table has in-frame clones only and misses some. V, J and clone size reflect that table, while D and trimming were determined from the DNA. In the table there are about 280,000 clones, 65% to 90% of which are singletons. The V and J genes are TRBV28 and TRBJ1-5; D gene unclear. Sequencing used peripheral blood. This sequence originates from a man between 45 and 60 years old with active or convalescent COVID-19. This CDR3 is CASSLLGFGGDQPQHF. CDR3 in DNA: TGTGCCAGCAGTTTGTTAGGATTCGGCGGCGATCAGCCCCAGCATTTT.